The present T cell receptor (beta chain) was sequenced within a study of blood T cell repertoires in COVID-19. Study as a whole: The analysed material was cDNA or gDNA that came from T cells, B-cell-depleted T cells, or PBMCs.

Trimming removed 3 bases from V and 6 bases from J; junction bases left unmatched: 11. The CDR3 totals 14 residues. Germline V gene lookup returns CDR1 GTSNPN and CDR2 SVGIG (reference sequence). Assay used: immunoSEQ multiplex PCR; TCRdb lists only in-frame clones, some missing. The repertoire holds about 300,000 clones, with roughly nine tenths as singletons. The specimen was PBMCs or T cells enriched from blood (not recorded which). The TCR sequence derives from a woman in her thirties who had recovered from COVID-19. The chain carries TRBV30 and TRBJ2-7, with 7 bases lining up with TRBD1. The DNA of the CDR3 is TGTGCCTGGAGCGCAAACAGGGGTTTGGGCGAGCAGTACTTC. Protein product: CAWSANRGLGEQYF.